These 17 T cell receptor beta chains were sequenced from one sample in a study of human T cells and chemical hapten exposure. Via MiXCR, TCRdb re-called the RACE reads, giving one row per CDR3 protein. Seen here are approximately 260,000 distinct CDR3 sequences, 8.6% observed once, and the top ten hold 2.3%. Time point given: pre-sensitization, week 0. The treatment here: therapeutic diphenylcyclopropenone sensitization with weekly scalp DPC. This sample comprised whole blood, obtained in connection with sensitization to the hapten diphenylcyclopropenone (DPC). The receptors were gathered from a middle-aged woman with alopecia areata. Some clones in this sample may be carry-over from other donors' samples.

This clonotype was observed many times. The chain has TRBV29-1 and TRBJ2-1; D perhaps matches TRBD1 (7 bases). Germline loops: CDR1 SQVTM, CDR2 ANQGSEA. The CDR3 is 14 residues long. V was pared by 4 bases and J by 6 bases, with 16 bases between. CDR3 residues: CSVGSSQGGNEQFF. CDR3 nucleotides: TGCAGCGTTGGGTCGTCCCAGGGGGGCAATGAGCAGTTCTTC.

The J gene is TRBJ2-4, the V gene TRBV12-3 or TRBV12-4, with unresolved D. The CDR3 extends over 15 amino acids. Between the trimmed V and J ends, which lost 3 bases and 0 bases, there was a span of 9 bases. In nucleotides, the CDR3 is TGTGCCAGCAGTTTGTTGGTCTTAGCCAAAAACATTCAGTACTTC. It is translated as CASSLLVLAKNIQYF.

The chain employs TRBV27 and TRBJ1-6, with no clear D. The CDR3 totals 9 residues. The germline V gene encodes CDR1 MNHEY and CDR2 SMNVEV (reference sequence). The ends were cut back, 4 bases at V and 11 bases at J, with 0 bases in the middle. CDR3 protein: CASSSPLHF. The CDR3 coding sequence is TGTGCCAGCAGTTCACCCCTCCACTTT.

The table lists this clonotype with many counts. The gene calls are TRBV3-1 and TRBJ2-2, with TRBD2 as a possible D gene (5 bases). Deletions cut 2 bases from V and 13 bases from J, with 11 bases between. Germline V gives CDR1 LGHDT, CDR2 YNNKEL (reference sequence). This CDR3 comprises 12 residues. The CDR3 is CASSQRTGRLFF. CDR3 in DNA: TGTGCCAGCAGCCAAAGAACTGGGAGGCTGTTTTTT.

The chain uses TRBV7-9 and TRBJ1-1, with D unclear. V gave up 4 bases and J gave up 7 bases, with 7 bases separating them. CDR3 size: 11 residues. The germline V gene has CDR1 SEHNR and CDR2 FQNEAQ (reference sequence). CDR3 in amino acids: CASSSQIEAFF. CDR3 nucleotides: TGTGCCAGCAGCTCCCAGATTGAAGCTTTCTTT.

The table lists this clonotype with a few counts. This chain links TRBV25-1 with TRBJ1-3; TRBD1 aligns across 11 bases. The ends lost 2 bases at V and 6 bases at J; junction bases unmatched: 3. Germline V lookup: CDR1 MGHDK, CDR2 SYGVNS. CDR3 length: 15 amino acids. The CDR3 DNA follows: TGTGCCAGCAGTGAAAACGGACAGGGGGCAAACACCATATATTTT. Amino acid sequence: CASSENGQGANTIYF.

This chain joins TRBV20-1 and TRBJ2-1; D tentatively reads TRBD1 or TRBD2 (5 bases each). Germline V lookup: CDR1 DFQATT, CDR2 SNEGSKA (reference sequence). V lost 6 bases, J lost 5 bases, and 14 bases lay in between. The CDR3 is 13 amino acids. The CDR3: CSAKTGTNNEQFF. The CDR3 coding sequence is TGCAGTGCAAAAACCGGGACGAACAATGAGCAGTTCTTC.

This clonotype appeared a few times. The chain couples TRBV7-6 to TRBJ2-2, with D tentatively TRBD2 (6 bases). CDR1 is SGHVS and CDR2 is FNYEAQ in the germline V gene. V was clipped by 3 bases and J by 5 bases, with 13 bases between them. This CDR3 is 15 amino acids long. The CDR3 loop reads CASSLEGVATGELFF. The CDR3 nucleotides read TGTGCCAGCAGCTTGGAGGGAGTTGCTACCGGGGAGCTGTTTTTT.

This clonotype was seen repeatedly, ten times or more. V usage is TRBV29-1 and J usage is TRBJ2-7, with 10 bases lining up with TRBD1. Germline lookup yields CDR1 SQVTM and CDR2 ANQGSEA. J was trimmed by 8 bases and V by 6 bases; bases with no gene match: 10. This CDR3 comprises 13 residues. CDR3 protein: CSVAGTGVLKQYF. The CDR3 bases are TGCAGCGTAGCCGGGACAGGGGTTTTGAAGCAGTACTTC.

This clonotype was counted only a few times. CDR3 residues: CSVPPGYTF. The CDR3 region has the DNA TGCAGCGTACCTCCCGGCTACACCTTC. This rearrangement joins TRBV29-1 to TRBJ1-2; D not certain. Trimming pared 6 bases from V and 8 bases from J, leaving 7 bases between. The CDR3 runs to 9 residues. Germline V gives CDR1 SQVTM, CDR2 ANQGSEA.

This clonotype was observed a handful of times. The V and J genes are TRBV28 and TRBJ1-1; D is perhaps TRBD1 (5 bases). Germline V gives CDR1 MDHEN, CDR2 SYDVKM. The CDR3 is made up of 11 amino acids. Between the trimmed V and J ends, which lost 3 bases and 9 bases, there was a span of 8 bases. The CDR3 region has the DNA TGTGCCAGCAGTTTGGGGGGGAAAGCTTTCTTT. Its protein is CASSLGGKAFF.

Note on this clonotype: A read error may explain this, as a much larger clone is one base away. The chain has TRBV10-3 and TRBJ2-7, with 8 bases that match TRBD1. CDR1 is ENHRY and CDR2 is SYGVKD in the germline V gene. CDR3 length equals 15 residues. CDR3 sequence: CAVRDGQGQTYEQYF. The DNA of the CDR3 is TGTGCCGTCAGAGACGGACAGGGCCAAACCTACGAGCAGTACTTC.

This clonotype showed up just a few times. This chain connects TRBV5-1 to TRBJ2-7, with 8 bases matching TRBD2. V shed 0 bases and J 3 bases; nucleotides not matched to a gene: 5. The germline V gene encodes CDR1 SGHRS and CDR2 YFSETQ. This CDR3 is 15 amino acids long. The CDR3 here is CASSLAPGTSYEQYF. CDR3 DNA sequence: TGCGCCAGCAGCTTGGCCCCCGGGACTAGCTACGAGCAGTACTTC.

This clonotype occurred a few times. V is TRBV10-3 and J is TRBJ2-3, with TRBD1 matching 8 bases. Germline lookup yields CDR1 ENHRY and CDR2 SYGVKD. The V and J ends lost 0 bases and 4 bases, in that order; junction bases with no gene match: 6. The CDR3 covers 16 residues. For the CDR3, the DNA is TGTGCCATCAGTGAGTCGGAGACAGGGGCGGCAGATACGCAGTATTTT. Translated, it gives CAISESETGAADTQYF.

The table lists this clonotype with a few counts. CDR3 in amino acids: CASSIGTGVIAGSTDTQYF. The CDR3 coding sequence is TGTGCCAGCAGCATCGGGACAGGGGTCATAGCGGGATCCACAGATACGCAGTATTTT. The V call is TRBV7-9, the J call TRBJ2-3; 10 positions match TRBD1. The CDR3 is 19 residues long. The J segment lost 2 bases and the V segment lost 5 bases, leaving 16 bases of the junction unmatched. Germline assignment: CDR1 SEHNR and CDR2 FQNEAQ (reference sequence).

This clonotype was detected many times. The V and J genes are TRBV27 and TRBJ2-7; 9 nucleotides line up with TRBD1. From germline, CDR1 is MNHEY and CDR2 SMNVEV (reference sequence). The CDR3 runs 15 residues. V lost 5 bases, J lost 2 bases, and 7 bases stayed unmatched. The CDR3 sequence is CASSQGQGRPYEQYF. DNA of the CDR3: TGTGCCAGCAGTCAGGGACAGGGAAGGCCCTACGAGCAGTACTTC.

The rearrangement joins TRBV6-2 or TRBV6-3 to TRBJ1-1, with D hard to call. Germline V gene lookup returns CDR1 MNHEY and CDR2 SVGEGT. CDR3 length: 14 residues. The V and J ends lost 2 bases and 5 bases respectively, with 12 bases between them. The CDR3 here is CASSYLQGQTEAFF. Here the CDR3 DNA reads TGTGCCAGCAGTTACCTCCAAGGCCAGACTGAAGCTTTCTTT.